These 18 T cell receptor beta chains came from one sample sequenced in a study of cytomegalovirus exposure and HLA in healthy donors. Use of 60 Vbeta and 13 Jbeta primers characterized the PCR. Profiling relied on immunoSEQ multiplex PCR, and the TCRdb table lists in-frame clones only, not all of them. This table holds 150,000 to 200,000 clones, roughly three quarters found once. The specimen sequenced was PBMCs. The receptors here all came from a woman aged 50 to 60 in good health and CMV-seropositive.

The chain is built from TRBV28 and TRBJ2-5, with D perhaps matching TRBD2 (6 bases). The CDR3 is made up of 15 amino acids. Looked up from germline, CDR1 is MDHEN and CDR2 is SYDVKM. V lost 4 bases and J 2 bases, leaving 14 bases between the germline ends. CDR3 sequence (DNA): TGTGCCAGCAGTTCCAGCGGGTACATTCAAGAGACCCAGTACTTC. The encoded protein is CASSSSGYIQETQYF.

The chain joins TRBV18 to TRBJ2-5; 8 nucleotides line up with TRBD1. This CDR3 contains 15 residues. The V segment lost 0 bases and the J segment 6 bases; nucleotides outside the gene matches: 6. Germline values: CDR1 KGHSH, CDR2 LQKENI. The CDR3, as DNA: TGTGCCAGCTCACCACCGGTGACAGGGGAAAAGACCCAGTACTTC. Protein sequence: CASSPPVTGEKTQYF.

The rearrangement links TRBV28 to TRBJ1-1, with TRBD1 matching over 9 bases. CDR1 and CDR2 (germline): MDHEN, SYDVKM. Trimming removed 6 bases from V and 4 bases from J; junction bases left unmatched: 6. This CDR3 spans 14 amino acids. CDR3 sequence: CASRLQGAITEAFF. The CDR3 DNA reads as TGTGCCAGCAGATTACAGGGGGCGATCACTGAAGCTTTCTTT. Full variable domain (remainder filled in from reference TRBV28 and TRBJ1-1): DVKVTQSSRYLVKRTGEKVFLECVQDMDHENMFWYRQDPGLGLRLIYFSYDVKMKEKGDIPEGYSVSREKKERFSLILESASTNQTSMYLCASRLQGAITEAFFGQGTRLTVV.

This chain connects TRBV7-2 to TRBJ1-1; maybe TRBD1 (6 bases). V lost 5 bases and J 3 bases, leaving 19 bases between the germline ends. Germline V lookup: CDR1 SGHTA, CDR2 FQGNSA. CDR3 length: 16 amino acids. CDR3 region: CASSVPPGGRDTEAFF. The CDR3 nucleotides are TGTGCCAGCAGCGTACCGCCGGGGGGCAGGGACACTGAAGCTTTCTTT.

CDR3 region: CASQREAGTDTQYF. CDR3 coding DNA: TGTGCCAGTCAGCGGGAGGCCGGCACAGATACGCAGTATTTT. The V and J genes are TRBV19 and TRBJ2-3, with 9 bases fitting TRBD2. Germline CDR1 reads LNHDA; CDR2 reads SQIVND (reference sequence). Trimming cost V 8 bases and J 1 base; bases outside gene matches: 4. The CDR3 has 14 residues. The variable domain in full, completed from reference TRBV19 and TRBJ2-3, reads DGGITQSPKYLFRKEGQNVTLSCEQNLNHDAMYWYRQDPGQGLRLIYYSQIVNDFQKGDIAEGYSVSREKKESFPLTVTSAQKNPTAFYLCASQREAGTDTQYFGPGTRLTVL.

This sequence joins TRBV28 and TRBJ1-2; maybe TRBD1 (6 bases). Trimming cost V 3 bases and J 1 base, with 9 bases left between them. From germline, CDR1 is MDHEN and CDR2 SYDVKM. The CDR3 is made up of 14 amino acids. This CDR3 reads CASSLTGRNYGYTF. The DNA for the CDR3 is TGTGCCAGCAGTTTGACAGGCCGTAACTATGGCTACACCTTC.

V usage is TRBV4-3 and J usage is TRBJ1-1, with D possibly TRBD1 on 5 matching bases. The CDR3 spans 15 residues. The V gene's germline CDR1 is LGHNA and CDR2 YSLEER. V was shortened by 2 bases and J by 1 base, with 11 bases between the two germline ends. The chain's CDR3 is CASSQPRRGNTEAFF. In DNA form, the CDR3 reads TGCGCCAGCAGCCAACCGAGGAGGGGGAACACTGAAGCTTTCTTT.

This chain uses TRBV4-3 with TRBJ1-1, with a possible D match to TRBD1 (5 bases). Germline CDR1 LGHNA, CDR2 YSLEER. This CDR3 is 16 amino acids long. Trimming shortened V by 1 base and J by 4 bases, and 16 bases separated the two germline ends. Here the CDR3 reads CASSQVYLSGFTEAFF. CDR3 bases: TGCGCCAGCAGCCAAGTTTACTTGTCAGGGTTCACTGAAGCTTTCTTT.

The V gene is TRBV6-4, the J gene TRBJ1-1; 10 positions agree with TRBD1. This CDR3 has 13 amino acids. Germline CDR1 is MRHNA and CDR2 is SNTAGT. Trimming cost V 5 bases and J 8 bases; bases outside gene matches: 5. The CDR3 DNA sequence: TGTGCCAGCAGTCCGGACAGGGGGGCGGAAGCTTTCTTT. As protein: CASSPDRGAEAFF.

The chain combines TRBV18 with TRBJ2-3; 7 bases are a match to TRBD1. The CDR3 has 15 residues. Trimming took 6 bases from V and 2 from J; bases not matched to a gene: 8. CDR1 and CDR2 (germline): KGHSH, LQKENI. As DNA, the CDR3 is TGTGCCAGCTCGGTCCGGGACAGCGACACAGATACGCAGTATTTT. This codes for CASSVRDSDTDTQYF.

J is TRBJ2-3 and V is TRBV7-2, with TRBD2 as a possible D gene (7 bases). The CDR3 extends over 16 amino acids. Germline CDR1 is SGHTA and CDR2 is FQGNSA. V lost 4 bases and J 2 bases, leaving 16 bases between the germline ends. CDR3 DNA sequence: TGTGCCAGCAGCTCCGAGGGGGGGTGGAACACAGATACGCAGTATTTT. Its protein product is CASSSEGGWNTDTQYF.

The chain links TRBV10-3 to TRBJ2-5; D is uncertain. TRBJ2-7 matches the DNA end more closely, so the J call is doubtful. The CDR3 runs 13 residues. Germline lookup yields CDR1 ENHRY and CDR2 SYGVKD. The DNA for the CDR3 is TGTGCCATCAAGACTGACCTTTTGGCCGAGCAGTACTTC. Its protein product is CAIKTDLLAEQYF.

The rearrangement joins TRBV6-5 to TRBJ1-2; TRBD1 agrees at 8 bases. The CDR3 covers 13 residues. Germline assignment: CDR1 MNHEY and CDR2 SVGAGI. After removal of 5 bases from V and 8 bases from J, the junction contained 7 bases not matched to a gene. CDR3 in DNA: TGTGCCAGCAGTGCGGACAGGGAAAGGGGCTACACCTTC. Residues: CASSADRERGYTF.

This clone was recorded only once. The genes are TRBV7-2 and TRBJ2-7, with 16 nucleotides matching TRBD2. This CDR3 has 14 amino acids. After removal of 6 bases from V and 6 bases from J, the junction contained 2 bases not matched to a gene. Germline assignment: CDR1 SGHTA and CDR2 FQGNSA. CDR3 loop: CASRGLAGGTEQYF. As DNA, the CDR3 is TGTGCCAGCAGGGGACTAGCGGGAGGGACCGAGCAGTACTTC.

The chain couples TRBV19 to TRBJ2-1; possibly TRBD2 for D (5 bases). The CDR3 consists of 15 residues. Germline CDR1 is LNHDA and CDR2 is SQIVND (reference sequence). The V end was cut by 3 bases, the J end by 4 bases, with 13 bases between. The CDR3 spells CASSIGKVFYNEQFF. The CDR3 coding sequence is TGTGCCAGTAGTATCGGGAAAGTGTTTTACAATGAGCAGTTCTTC.

The DNA of the CDR3 is TGCGCCAGCAGCCAAGAAGGCAGGAACCTTGGGGGGGCCAACGTCCTGACTTTC. Protein product: CASSQEGRNLGGANVLTF. The chain links TRBV4-1 to TRBJ2-6; D unclear. The CDR3 runs 18 residues. Trimming took 0 bases from V and 4 from J, leaving 16 bases between them. Germline V gene sequence: CDR1 MGHRA, CDR2 YSYEKL.

The rearrangement joins TRBV28 to TRBJ1-3, with D perhaps TRBD1 (6 bases). Trimming pared 6 bases from V and 4 bases from J, leaving 13 bases between. This CDR3 has 14 residues. Germline CDR1 MDHEN, CDR2 SYDVKM. As DNA, the CDR3 is TGTGCCAGCAGCAGCGGGACATCAGGAAACACCATATATTTT. Its protein is CASSSGTSGNTIYF.

V usage is TRBV7-2 and J usage is TRBJ2-3, with 9 bases identical to TRBD1. V lost 4 bases, J lost 7 bases, and 18 bases stayed unmatched. Germline V gives CDR1 SGHTA, CDR2 FQGNSA. The CDR3 contains 18 residues. The CDR3 is CASSSEAYRDRASNTQYF. DNA for the CDR3: TGTGCCAGCAGCTCAGAAGCTTACCGGGACAGGGCTTCCAATACGCAGTATTTT.